This TCR beta chain was sequenced during a study of T cell changes during pregnancy in multiple sclerosis. Generated by immunoSEQ multiplex PCR, the TCRdb table keeps only in-frame clones and is missing some. There are approximately 61,000 clones in the sample; nearly 90% occur only once, and around 1.6% lies in the top ten. The specimen comprised peripheral blood, sampled in the first trimester of pregnancy. The TCR was taken from a female donor with multiple sclerosis, enrolled in a pregnancy study.

In nucleotides, the CDR3 is TGTGCCTGGTCGGGACTAGCGGGAGCAGGAACCGGGGAGCTGTTTTTT. Protein product: CAWSGLAGAGTGELFF. V and J are TRBV30 and TRBJ2-2, with 14 bases lining up with TRBD2. Germline V lookup: CDR1 GTSNPN, CDR2 SVGIG (reference sequence). This CDR3 is built from 16 residues. The trim removed 5 bases at V and 5 bases at J, leaving 7 bases unmatched.